Listed below are T cell receptor beta chains from one sample, sequenced in a study of T cells in Graves' hyperthyroidism and ophthalmopathy. TCRdb fed the multiplex PCR reads into MiXCR, producing one record per CDR3 protein. This sample has a few hundred thousand distinct CDR3 sequences, with 13% to 15% found just once. The sequenced material came from blood. These receptors were collected from a woman aged 35 to 49 with Graves' hyperthyroidism. The CDR3 runs from the conserved cysteine through the conserved F or W. D genes are given only for firm matches. Some rows mark clone size as missing; the rest say once, few, many or name a class of expanded clone.

NA	TRBV27	NA	TRBJ2-2	CASSSSGIGELFF	TGTGCCAGCAGTTCCTCAGGAATCGGGGAGCTGTTTTTT
NA	TRBV28	NA	TRBJ2-3	CASSWLPTSTDTQYF	TGTGCCAGCAGTTGGCTCCCGACTAGCACAGATACGCAGTATTTT
few	TRBV29-1	NA	TRBJ2-7	CSVDRDGEQYF	TGCAGCGTTGACAGGGATGGCGAGCAGTACTTC
many	TRBV20-1	TRBD1	TRBJ2-7	CSAGTGGLSYEQYF	TGCAGTGCTGGAACAGGGGGCTTGTCCTACGAGCAGTACTTC
few	TRBV5-1	TRBD1	TRBJ1-5	CASSSTGADQPQHF	TGCGCCAGCAGTTCCACAGGGGCGGATCAGCCCCAGCATTTT
NA	TRBV7-2	TRBD2	TRBJ2-1	CASSLAVNPTYEQFF	TGTGCTAGCAGCCTAGCGGTAAACCCCACCTACGAGCAGTTCTTC
many	TRBV7-8	NA	TRBJ2-7	CASSLSSGVYEQYF	TGTGCCAGCAGCTTAAGCTCAGGGGTCTACGAGCAGTACTTC
many	TRBV12-3/TRBV12-4	NA	TRBJ2-1	CASSSGTLDNEQFF	TGTGCCAGCAGCTCCGGGACACTGGACAATGAGCAGTTCTTC
NA	TRBV30	TRBD2	TRBJ2-2	CAWSVAASGFAGELFF	TGTGCCTGGAGTGTAGCTGCTAGCGGGTTTGCCGGGGAGCTGTTTTTT
NA	TRBV18	TRBD1	TRBJ2-7	CASSSDRVDEQYF	TGTGCCAGCTCATCAGACAGGGTTGACGAGCAGTACTTC
many	TRBV3-1	TRBD2	TRBJ2-7	CASSLGLAGVSEQYF	TGTGCCAGCAGCCTGGGACTAGCGGGAGTCTCCGAGCAGTACTTC
many	TRBV5-1	TRBD2	TRBJ2-1	CASKSSGRDEQFF	TGCGCCAGCAAGTCTAGCGGGAGGGATGAGCAGTTCTTC
few	TRBV19	TRBD1	TRBJ2-4	CASSKGQGTKNIQYF	TGTGCCAGTTCAAAGGGACAGGGGACCAAAAACATTCAGTACTTC
NA	TRBV10-3	NA	TRBJ2-7	CASGGPDYYEQYF	TGTGCCTCCGGAGGGCCAGACTACTACGAGCAGTACTTC
NA	TRBV27	NA	TRBJ1-2	CASSFRAGDIAAYGYTF	TGTGCCAGCAGTTTCCGGGCCGGAGACATAGCCGCCTATGGCTACACCTTC
NA	TRBV6-1	TRBD1	TRBJ2-6	CASSPTGGRSGANVLTF	TGTGCCAGCAGCCCTACAGGGGGTAGATCTGGGGCCAACGTCCTGACTTTC
NA	TRBV27	TRBD2	TRBJ2-3	CATGTSVSTDTQYF	TGTGCCACCGGGACTAGCGTAAGCACAGATACGCAGTATTTT
NA	TRBV19	NA	TRBJ2-3	CASRSFIGSTDTQYF	TGTGCCAGTAGGTCCTTCATCGGGAGCACAGATACGCAGTATTTT
NA	TRBV9	NA	TRBJ2-3	CASSVYMTSTDTQYF	TGTGCCAGCAGCGTGTACATGACTAGCACAGATACGCAGTATTTT
many	TRBV6-1	TRBD1	TRBJ2-7	CASSRTGGTYEQYF	TGTGCCAGCAGTCGGACAGGGGGCACCTACGAGCAGTACTTC
many	TRBV6-6	NA	TRBJ1-1	CASSYGENTEAFF	TGTGCCAGCAGTTACGGGGAGAACACTGAAGCTTTCTTT
few	TRBV5-5	TRBD2	TRBJ2-1	CASSFSSGSINSYNEQFF	TGTGCCAGCAGCTTCTCCAGCGGGAGTATCAACTCCTACAATGAGCAGTTCTTC
many	TRBV9	NA	TRBJ2-3	CASSTAGDTQYF	TGTGCCAGCAGCACAGCTGGAGATACGCAGTATTTT
many	TRBV30	TRBD2	TRBJ2-1	CAWGGTSRNEQFF	TGTGCCTGGGGGGGGACTAGCAGGAATGAGCAGTTCTTC
many	TRBV5-1	NA	TRBJ1-5	CASSLVDQPQHF	TGCGCCAGCAGCTTGGTGGATCAGCCCCAGCATTTT